The 15 T cell receptor beta chains below come from one sample, sequenced in a study of OX40 agonist ivuxolimab in advanced cancers. Produced via immunoSEQ multiplex PCR; TCRdb's table is partial and in-frame only. The sample lists about 27,000 clones; about 80% were seen once. The sequences come from CD4+ or CD8+ T cells sorted from blood, collected in a trial of the OX40 agonist ivuxolimab. The receptors shown here come from an adult with an advanced solid tumor such as melanoma, head and neck, liver or kidney cancer.

V is TRBV7-9 and J is TRBJ1-2; D is unresolved. This CDR3 contains 14 residues. Trimming left V 5 bases short and J 8 bases short, with 18 bases between. Germline assignment: CDR1 SEHNR and CDR2 FQNEAQ (reference sequence). The CDR3 reads CASSQGKETLGYTF. CDR3 nucleotide sequence: TGTGCCAGCAGCCAAGGAAAAGAAACTCTAGGCTACACCTTC.

Concerning this clone: Other nucleotide sequences from this sample produce the same CDR3. The chain is built from TRBV19 and TRBJ2-7; 7 bases fit TRBD1. The V gene end was trimmed by 2 bases and the J gene end by 3 bases; junction bases not matched to a gene: 7. The CDR3 has 15 amino acids. The germline CDR1 and CDR2 sequences are LNHDA and SQIVND (reference sequence). CDR3 DNA sequence: TGTGCCAGTAGTATAAAGGGGACAGATAACTACGAGCAGTACTTC. This gives the protein CASSIKGTDNYEQYF.

The chain links TRBV4-1 to TRBJ1-2; the match to TRBD1 covers 7 bases. Germline V gene lookup returns CDR1 MGHRA and CDR2 YSYEKL. V lost 3 bases and J lost 2; bases outside the gene matches: 9. The CDR3 is made up of 16 amino acids. The CDR3 DNA reads as TGCGCCAGCAGCCAGGCGACAGGGTATGGCAACTATGGCTACACCTTC. Translated, it gives CASSQATGYGNYGYTF.

The genes are TRBV5-4 and TRBJ1-2; 12 bases are shared with TRBD1. Trimming removed 5 bases from V and 7 bases from J; junction bases left unmatched: 6. Germline CDR1 SGHNT, CDR2 YYREEE (reference sequence). The CDR3 consists of 14 residues. CDR3 in DNA: TGTGCCAGCAGACCGGGACAGGGGGCGTCTGGCTACACCTTC. It specifies CASRPGQGASGYTF.

This chain connects TRBV4-1 to TRBJ2-3, with D tentatively TRBD1 or TRBD2 (6 bases each). Trimming removed 0 bases from V and 0 bases from J, with 13 bases in between. The CDR3 spans 17 residues. Per the germline V gene, CDR1 is MGHRA and CDR2 is YSYEKL. The CDR3 protein is CASSQDGTGRSTDTQYF. The CDR3 coding sequence is TGCGCCAGCAGCCAAGATGGAACAGGGAGGAGCACAGATACGCAGTATTTT.

The chain combines TRBV6-5 with TRBJ2-4; no clear D. This CDR3 is 12 amino acids long. Per the germline V gene, CDR1 is MNHEY and CDR2 is SVGAGI. V lost 2 bases to trimming and J lost 6 bases, with 5 bases between them. The CDR3 DNA follows: TGTGCCAGCAGTTACCCAGCAAACATTCAGTACTTC. Translated: CASSYPANIQYF.

This clone is classed as medium-sized (0.01 to 0.1%). V usage is TRBV6-1 and J usage is TRBJ1-2; no clear D gene. This CDR3 is built from 14 residues. The V and J ends lost 0 bases and 6 bases respectively, with 11 bases between them. CDR1 MNHNS and CDR2 SASEGT come from the germline V gene. CDR3 sequence: CASSEAGVTDGYTF. The DNA for the CDR3 is TGTGCCAGCAGTGAAGCCGGGGTTACGGATGGCTACACCTTC.

The CDR3 DNA reads TGCGCCAGCAGGGACCCGGGACAAAGTTTCGGTTTCTTT. Its translation is CASRDPGQSFGFF. The chain couples TRBV4-1 to TRBJ1-1, with D possibly TRBD1 on 6 matching bases. There are 13 residues in the CDR3. Trimming shortened V by 6 bases and J by 13 bases, and 21 bases separated the two germline ends. The V gene's germline CDR1 is MGHRA and CDR2 YSYEKL.

The chain recombines TRBV30 with TRBJ1-1, with TRBD1 matching over 8 bases. This CDR3 comprises 14 residues. V shed 2 bases, J shed 5 bases, and the junction held 7 bases outside the gene matches. Per the germline V gene, CDR1 is GTSNPN and CDR2 is SVGIG (reference sequence). The CDR3 here is CAWSLGQGSTEAFF. DNA of the CDR3: TGTGCCTGGAGTCTTGGACAGGGATCAACTGAAGCTTTCTTT.

The V call is TRBV27, the J call TRBJ2-5; D is perhaps TRBD1 (5 bases). The germline V and J ends were trimmed by 6 bases and 4 bases, with 15 bases remaining between them. This CDR3 is 14 amino acids long. The germline gives CDR1 MNHEY, CDR2 SMNVEV (reference sequence). CDR3 loop: CASRNQGLGETQYF. CDR3 nucleotides: TGTGCCAGCAGAAATCAGGGATTGGGAGAGACCCAGTACTTC.

The rearrangement joins TRBV14 to TRBJ1-4; no clear D. CDR1 and CDR2 from the germline V gene are SGHDN and FVKESK. The CDR3 has 14 amino acids. Deletions cut 6 bases from V and 5 bases from J, with 13 bases between. The CDR3 DNA reads TGTGCCAGCAGAAAAGGCCGGAAAAATGAAAAACTGTTTTTT. Translated: CASRKGRKNEKLFF.

The chain combines TRBV5-4 with TRBJ2-5; the D is unclear. CDR3 size: 12 residues. Deletions cut 3 bases from V and 3 bases from J, with 6 bases between. Germline V gene data show CDR1 as SGHNT and CDR2 as YYREEE (reference sequence). The CDR3 loop reads CASSWIEETQYF. CDR3 in DNA: TGTGCCAGCAGCTGGATAGAAGAGACCCAGTACTTC.

This clone was picked up one time. This chain uses TRBV5-6 with TRBJ2-1, with a weak D call TRBD1 (6 bases). The CDR3 spans 14 residues. The V and J ends lost 6 bases and 7 bases respectively, with 17 bases between them. Germline-derived CDR1 and CDR2 are SGHDT and YYEEEE. This CDR3 is CASKLQGPSNEQFF. The CDR3 nucleotides are TGTGCCAGCAAATTGCAGGGGCCCTCGAATGAGCAGTTCTTC.

This clone was observed a single time. CDR3 DNA sequence: TGTGCCAGCAGTCCCGGTAGCGGGGGCGGGGGGGAGCTGTTTTTT. Protein product: CASSPGSGGGGELFF. The V and J genes are TRBV27 and TRBJ2-2; 9 bases map to TRBD2. Germline V gene lookup returns CDR1 MNHEY and CDR2 SMNVEV (reference sequence). There are 15 residues in the CDR3. With 5 bases clipped from V and 8 bases from J, the junction kept 9 bases outside the gene matches.

This clone is medium-sized within its sample. The chain couples TRBV27 to TRBJ1-1; 8 nucleotides match TRBD1. V lost 5 bases and J lost 4; bases outside the gene matches: 9. The V gene's germline CDR1 is MNHEY and CDR2 SMNVEV (reference sequence). This CDR3 is 15 amino acids long. This CDR3 reads CASSPSPTGVTEAFF. CDR3 in DNA: TGTGCCAGCAGTCCATCCCCGACAGGGGTCACTGAAGCTTTCTTT.